Listed below are T cell receptor beta chains from one sample, sequenced in a study of control samples from healthy donors and cancer patients. Repertoires were generated with immunoSEQ multiplex PCR, while TCRdb's copy carries only in-frame clones and drops some. The sample includes some 99,000 clones, roughly 91% of them seen just once. Sample: blood. The receptors derive from a woman aged 45-59 years in good health. CDR3s include the opening cysteine and the closing phenylalanine or tryptophan. D genes are given only for firm matches. Not every row has a clone size; where given, it reads once, few, many or a size class.

J: TRBJ1-5; V: TRBV19; D: TRBD1; size: -; DNA: TGTGCCAGTAGCCTGACAGGGGGTATCAATCAGCCCCAGCATTTT; CDR3: CASSLTGGINQPQHF
J: TRBJ2-3; V: TRBV5-1; D: TRBD2; size: -; DNA: TGCGCCAGCAGCTTGGGGACTAGCGGTAGCACAGATACGCAGTATTTT; CDR3: CASSLGTSGSTDTQYF
J: TRBJ1-1; V: TRBV7-8; D: -; size: -; DNA: TGTGCCAGCAGCTTAGAGGGCGTATCGAACACTGAAGCTTTCTTT; CDR3: CASSLEGVSNTEAFF
J: TRBJ1-5; V: TRBV10-3; D: -; size: -; DNA: TGTGCCATCAGTGTGGGACCGAGCAATCAGCCCCAGCATTTT; CDR3: CAISVGPSNQPQHF
J: TRBJ1-4; V: TRBV6-5; D: TRBD1; size: -; DNA: TGTGCCAGCAGTTCATACCACCGGGACAGAAATGAAAAACTGTTTTTT; CDR3: CASSSYHRDRNEKLFF
J: TRBJ1-3; V: TRBV11-1; D: TRBD1; size: -; DNA: TGTGCCAGCAGCCAGACAGGGCGCGGAAACACCATATATTTT; CDR3: CASSQTGRGNTIYF
J: TRBJ1-6; V: TRBV5-6; D: -; size: -; DNA: TGTGCCAGCAGCTTGGAAGGTTATAATTCACCCCTCCACTTT; CDR3: CASSLEGYNSPLHF
J: TRBJ1-1; V: TRBV3-1/TRBV3-2; D: -; size: -; DNA: TGTGCCAGCAGCCAAGGGTATAGGGAGGGTTTCTTT; CDR3: CASSQGYREGFF
J: TRBJ1-1; V: TRBV6-5; D: -; size: once; DNA: TGTGCCAGCAGACCCCCAAAAGGCGCGAACACTGAAGCTTTCTTT; CDR3: CASRPPKGANTEAFF
J: TRBJ2-5; V: TRBV10-3; D: -; size: -; DNA: TGTGCCATAGGGGAGGCAGAAGAAGAGACCCAGTACTTC; CDR3: CAIGEAEEETQYF
J: TRBJ2-1; V: TRBV2; D: TRBD2; size: -; DNA: TGTGCCAGCCGGATTGGGACTAGCTTTTACAATGAGCAGTTCTTC; CDR3: CASRIGTSFYNEQFF
J: TRBJ2-1; V: TRBV24-1; D: -; size: -; DNA: TGTGCCACCAGTGATGGTAGGGAGGTGACCTCCTACAATGAGCAGTTCTTC; CDR3: CATSDGREVTSYNEQFF
J: TRBJ2-3; V: TRBV25-1; D: TRBD1; size: -; DNA: TGTGCCAGCAGTAGACAGGGTTTGGTCACAGATACGCAGTATTTT; CDR3: CASSRQGLVTDTQYF
J: TRBJ1-6; V: TRBV10-2; D: TRBD1; size: -; DNA: TGCGCCAGCAGTACAGGGGCGTCCTTCTCACCCCTCCACTTT; CDR3: CASSTGASFSPLHF
J: TRBJ1-2; V: TRBV10-3; D: TRBD1; size: -; DNA: TGTGCCATCAGTAACTGGACAGGGGCTCGCTATGGCTACACCTTC; CDR3: CAISNWTGARYGYTF
J: TRBJ2-5; V: TRBV7-3; D: -; size: -; DNA: TGTGCCAGCAGCCGCCTCCCAGCGCCCCAAGAGACCCAGTACTTC; CDR3: CASSRLPAPQETQYF
J: TRBJ1-3; V: TRBV6-1; D: -; size: -; DNA: TGTGCCAGCAGTGGTAACAGGGTTTACTCTGGAAACACCATATATTTT; CDR3: CASSGNRVYSGNTIYF
J: TRBJ2-7; V: TRBV6-5; D: -; size: once; DNA: TGTGCCAGCAGTTCCCAACGTAAGGATTACGAGCAGTACTTC; CDR3: CASSSQRKDYEQYF
J: TRBJ2-1; V: TRBV4-3; D: TRBD2; size: -; DNA: TGCGCCAGCAGCCAAGACCTCCCCGGGACTAGCGGATTCAATGAGCAGTTCTTC; CDR3: CASSQDLPGTSGFNEQFF
J: TRBJ2-3; V: TRBV5-1; D: TRBD2; size: once; DNA: TGCGCCAGCAGCGTGGCTACTAGCGGGGGGCCCACAGATACGCAGTATTTT; CDR3: CASSVATSGGPTDTQYF
J: TRBJ2-2; V: TRBV19; D: -; size: -; DNA: TGTGCCAGTAGCCTAGGAGGGCCGAACACCGGGGAGCTGTTTTTT; CDR3: CASSLGGPNTGELFF
J: TRBJ1-1; V: TRBV27; D: -; size: -; DNA: TGTGCCAGCAGTTTATCGTATCAGGTCCTGAACACTGAAGCTTTCTTT; CDR3: CASSLSYQVLNTEAFF
J: TRBJ2-5; V: TRBV7-7; D: -; size: -; DNA: TGTGCCAGCAGGCTTTCCCCGGTATCCCAAGAGACCCAGTACTTC; CDR3: CASRLSPVSQETQYF
J: TRBJ2-3; V: TRBV20-1; D: -; size: -; DNA: TGCAGTGCTAGCCGGGGAGATACGCAGTATTTT; CDR3: CSASRGDTQYF
J: TRBJ2-3; V: TRBV28; D: -; size: once; DNA: TGTGCCAGCAGCCCGGGGGGCCCCACAGATACGCAGTATTTT; CDR3: CASSPGGPTDTQYF
J: TRBJ1-5; V: TRBV6-1; D: -; size: few; DNA: TGTGCCAGCAGTGAAAGGGATTATAGCAATCAGCCCCAGCATTTT; CDR3: CASSERDYSNQPQHF
J: TRBJ2-3; V: TRBV11-2; D: -; size: -; DNA: TGTGCCAGCAGCTTAGATCATAGGACCACCGAGCAGTATTTT; CDR3: CASSLDHRTTEQYF
J: TRBJ1-5; V: TRBV6-2/TRBV6-3; D: TRBD1; size: -; DNA: TGTGCCAGCAGCCGGACAGGGAATAGCAATCAGCCCCAGCATTTT; CDR3: CASSRTGNSNQPQHF
J: TRBJ2-5; V: TRBV4-1; D: -; size: once; DNA: TGCGCCAGCAGCCCCGGGGGGCCGTACCAAGAGACCCAGTACTTC; CDR3: CASSPGGPYQETQYF
J: TRBJ2-7; V: TRBV30; D: -; size: -; DNA: TGTGCCTGGACGGGGGGCCCCTCCTACGAGCAGTACTTC; CDR3: CAWTGGPSYEQYF
J: TRBJ1-1; V: TRBV7-9; D: -; size: -; DNA: TGTGCCAGCAGCTTTCCCGAGGGGGTTTTAAGCACTGAAGCTTTCTTT; CDR3: CASSFPEGVLSTEAFF
J: TRBJ1-5; V: TRBV5-1; D: -; size: -; DNA: TGCGCCAGCAGCTTGGTAGCATCAGGGCCCAATCAGCCCCAGCATTTT; CDR3: CASSLVASGPNQPQHF
J: TRBJ2-1; V: TRBV2; D: TRBD2; size: -; DNA: TGTGCCAGCAGCGAGCTATTGGGGGGGACGAGTAGGAATGAGCAGTTCTTC; CDR3: CASSELLGGTSRNEQFF
J: TRBJ1-1; V: TRBV3-1/TRBV3-2; D: -; size: -; DNA: TGTGCCAGCAGCCAAGGGGGAGGAACAGGACCCAGTGGTGAAGCTTTCTTT; CDR3: CASSQGGGTGPSGEAFF
J: TRBJ1-1; V: TRBV12-5; D: -; size: -; DNA: TGTGCTAGTGGATACGACGGGACGTTGGCTGAAGCTTTCTTT; CDR3: CASGYDGTLAEAFF
J: TRBJ1-2; V: TRBV12-3/TRBV12-4; D: -; size: -; DNA: TGTGCCAGCAGCCCGCCCACAGGCGGCTACACCTTC; CDR3: CASSPPTGGYTF
J: TRBJ1-1; V: TRBV7-2; D: -; size: -; DNA: TGTGCCAGCAGGATGGGACAGAACACTGAAGCTTTCTTT; CDR3: CASRMGQNTEAFF
J: TRBJ1-1; V: TRBV19; D: -; size: -; DNA: TGTGCCAGTAGTATACAGGGGTGGAGCACTGAAGCTTTCTTT; CDR3: CASSIQGWSTEAFF
J: TRBJ1-6; V: TRBV6-5; D: -; size: -; DNA: TGTGCCAGCAGACCCTTGCTCGGGAATGGCTCACCCCTCCACTTT; CDR3: CASRPLLGNGSPLHF
J: TRBJ2-2; V: TRBV19; D: -; size: -; DNA: TGTGCCACTACCCCGTTGGGTAGGGACACCGGGGAGCTGTTTTTT; CDR3: CATTPLGRDTGELFF
J: TRBJ2-4; V: TRBV27; D: TRBD1; size: -; DNA: TGTGCCAGCAGCCCCGACAGGGGTCTGTGGAACATTCAGTACTTC; CDR3: CASSPDRGLWNIQYF
J: TRBJ2-3; V: TRBV19; D: -; size: -; DNA: TGTGCCAGTAGGGTGGGTGGAACAGATACGCAGTATTTT; CDR3: CASRVGGTDTQYF
J: TRBJ2-7; V: TRBV27; D: -; size: -; DNA: TGTGCCAGCAGTTCTCATTACGAGCAGTACTTC; CDR3: CASSSHYEQYF
J: TRBJ2-7; V: TRBV7-9; D: -; size: -; DNA: TGTGCCAGCAGCTTAACCTCCTACGAGCAGTACTTC; CDR3: CASSLTSYEQYF
J: TRBJ1-1; V: TRBV27; D: TRBD1; size: once; DNA: TGTGCCAGCAGACGTAACAGGGGTTTAGCTTTCTTT; CDR3: CASRRNRGLAFF
J: TRBJ1-1; V: TRBV4-2; D: -; size: -; DNA: TGTGCCAGCAGCCAATCACCAGGGAACACTGAAGCTTTCTTT; CDR3: CASSQSPGNTEAFF
J: TRBJ2-7; V: TRBV6-5; D: -; size: few; DNA: TGTGCCAGCATCTTGGTGGGGGGCGCCAGTTACGAGCAGTACTTC; CDR3: CASILVGGASYEQYF
J: TRBJ2-7; V: TRBV4-1; D: -; size: -; DNA: TGCGCCAGCAGCCCACGGGACACCGACCCCTACGAGCAGTACTTC; CDR3: CASSPRDTDPYEQYF
J: TRBJ2-1; V: TRBV3-1/TRBV3-2; D: TRBD2; size: -; DNA: TGTGCCAGCAGCTTTAGCGGGGGGAACTACAATGAGCAGTTCTTC; CDR3: CASSFSGGNYNEQFF
J: TRBJ1-5; V: TRBV6-6; D: -; size: -; DNA: TGTGCCAGCAGCAACAAACGGGGAGGGGGGGATCAGCCCCAGCATTTT; CDR3: CASSNKRGGGDQPQHF
J: TRBJ1-1; V: TRBV6-5; D: TRBD1; size: -; DNA: TGTGCCAGCATCAAACTCGACAGGGTAGACACTGAAGCTTTCTTT; CDR3: CASIKLDRVDTEAFF
J: TRBJ2-3; V: TRBV18; D: TRBD1; size: -; DNA: TGTGCCAGCTCACCCACAGGGGTAGGTGCAGATACGCAGTATTTT; CDR3: CASSPTGVGADTQYF
J: TRBJ2-4; V: TRBV11-2; D: -; size: -; DNA: TGTGCCAGCAGCTTAGCGGGGCTAGACGGCATTCAGTACTTC; CDR3: CASSLAGLDGIQYF
J: TRBJ2-2; V: TRBV19; D: TRBD2; size: few; DNA: TGTGCCAGTAGTATACTAGCGGGGTCCGGGGAGCTGTTTTTT; CDR3: CASSILAGSGELFF